This paragraph covers one T cell receptor beta chain sequence. Its antigen is still unknown. Germline CDR1 reads LNHDA; CDR2 reads SQIVND (reference sequence). V trimming: 3 bases; J trimming: 4 bases; junction bases outside the gene matches: 4. CDR3 length: 15 amino acids. Cycle 7 day 1, cycle 4 day 1, and baseline were the timepoints at which blood was sampled. Method: immunoSEQ multiplex PCR; TCRdb's copy keeps in-frame clones and lacks some. The data contain 72,000 or so clones, about 80% of them singletons. This entry is derived from a study of OX40 agonist ivuxolimab in advanced cancers. Study-wide background: Patients achieving partial responses numbered three: one hepatocellular carcinoma case and two cutaneous melanoma cases.

Regarding the study as a whole: In general, CD8+ T cells held more expanded clones than CD4+ did, on average.

This clonotype was obtained from an adult with an advanced solid tumor such as melanoma, head and neck, liver or kidney cancer. The source was CD4+ or CD8+ T cells sorted from blood, collected in a trial of the OX40 agonist ivuxolimab. The chain uses TRBV19 and TRBJ2-7; TRBD1 aligns across 12 bases. The DNA for the CDR3 is TGTGCCAGTAGTATGCCGGGACAGGGGGCTTACGAGCAGTACTTC. Protein product: CASSMPGQGAYEQYF.